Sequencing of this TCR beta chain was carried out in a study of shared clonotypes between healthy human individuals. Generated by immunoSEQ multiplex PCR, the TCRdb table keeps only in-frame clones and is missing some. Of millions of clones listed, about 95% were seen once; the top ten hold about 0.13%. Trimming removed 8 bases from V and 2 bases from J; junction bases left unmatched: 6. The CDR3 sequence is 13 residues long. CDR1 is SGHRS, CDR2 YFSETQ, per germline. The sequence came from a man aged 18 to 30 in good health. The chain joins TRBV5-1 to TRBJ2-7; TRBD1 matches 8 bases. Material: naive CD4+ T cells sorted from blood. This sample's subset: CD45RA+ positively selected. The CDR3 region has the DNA TGCGCCAGTACGCAGGGGGCGACCTACGAGCAGTACTTC. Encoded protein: CASTQGATYEQYF.